The 27 T cell receptor beta chains presented below share a single source sample, sequenced in a study of T cell responses to AZD1222 COVID-19 vaccine. Sequencing used immunoSEQ multiplex PCR; TCRdb keeps in-frame clones, though not all of them. The sample lists over 150,000 clones, about 90% seen once, with approximately 0.5% in the top ten. Sequenced material: peripheral blood, taken on day 0 of AZD1222 vaccination. The receptors here all came from an adult in good health.

This chain uses TRBV3-1 (or the pseudogene TRBV3-2) with TRBJ1-2; 8 nucleotides match TRBD1. This CDR3 comprises 15 residues. The ends lost 4 bases at V and 6 bases at J; junction bases unmatched: 10. Germline V gene sequence: CDR1 LGHDT, CDR2 YNNKEL (reference sequence). CDR3 sequence reads: CASSPGGSGGHGYTF. The CDR3, as DNA: TGTGCCAGCAGCCCGGGAGGTTCAGGGGGCCATGGCTACACCTTC.

The chain joins TRBV11-2 to TRBJ2-5; D gene unclear. Germline CDR1 reads SGHAT; CDR2 reads FQNNGV. The CDR3 has 12 amino acids. Trimming cost V 5 bases and J 8 bases, with 12 bases left between them. The CDR3 is CASSRPGSTQYF. The DNA for the CDR3 is TGTGCCAGCAGCCGTCCCGGCTCTACCCAGTACTTC.

This clone was seen only a few times. This chain connects TRBV18 to TRBJ2-5; D gene uncertain. This CDR3 spans 12 amino acids. Trimming left V 4 bases short and J 3 bases short, with 6 bases between. Germline V gives CDR1 KGHSH, CDR2 LQKENI. The CDR3 here is CASSRAEETQYF. The DNA for the CDR3 is TGTGCCAGCTCACGGGCGGAAGAGACCCAGTACTTC.

The V and J genes are TRBV12-3 or TRBV12-4 and TRBJ2-1; D call uncertain. The CDR3 consists of 12 residues. Trimming shortened V by 6 bases and J by 8 bases, and 11 bases separated the two germline ends. DNA of the CDR3: TGTGCCAGCAGCCAACACCGCGATGAGCAGTTCTTC. Translation gives CASSQHRDEQFF.

In this sample, this clone turned up once. The V and J genes are TRBV28 and TRBJ1-1; D possibly corresponds to TRBD1 (5 bases). Looked up from germline, CDR1 is MDHEN and CDR2 is SYDVKM. The V gene lost 11 bases and the J gene lost 1 base, with 20 bases spanning the gap. The CDR3 runs to 15 residues. The CDR3 protein is CAHSGRKGTNTEAFF. CDR3 bases: TGTGCCCACAGCGGGCGAAAGGGGACGAACACTGAAGCTTTCTTT.

The chain joins TRBV5-5 to TRBJ1-5, with a weak D call TRBD1 (5 bases). CDR1 SGHKS and CDR2 YYEKEE come from the germline V gene (reference sequence). Trimming shortened V by 2 bases and J by 0 bases, and 6 bases separated the two germline ends. The CDR3 spans 14 residues. The CDR3 is CASSFGHSNQPQHF. The CDR3 region has the DNA TGTGCCAGCAGCTTCGGACATAGCAATCAGCCCCAGCATTTT.

The chain recombines TRBV19 with TRBJ1-2, with D possibly TRBD1 on 6 matching bases. This CDR3 comprises 14 residues. Germline V gives CDR1 LNHDA, CDR2 SQIVND (reference sequence). Between the trimmed V and J ends, which lost 7 bases and 6 bases, there was a span of 18 bases. As DNA, the CDR3 is TGTGCCAGTACCCTGGGGGGGCGAAGGGATGGCTACACCTTC. Translating gives CASTLGGRRDGYTF.

This chain links TRBV6-1 with TRBJ2-3, with 9 bases identical to TRBD2. Per the germline V gene, CDR1 is MNHNS and CDR2 is SASEGT. This CDR3 has 15 amino acids. The trim removed 3 bases at V and 6 bases at J, leaving 7 bases unmatched. CDR3 in amino acids: CASSDPGTSFDTQYF. In DNA form, the CDR3 reads TGTGCCAGCAGTGACCCCGGGACTAGCTTTGATACGCAGTATTTT.

This sequence joins TRBV5-1 and TRBJ2-1; D may be TRBD1 (7 bases). V shed 0 bases and J shed 10 bases, with 17 bases lying between them. The CDR3 is 15 residues long. Germline V gene sequence: CDR1 SGHRS, CDR2 YFSETQ. This CDR3 is CASSLEFQGGREQFF. CDR3 DNA sequence: TGCGCCAGCAGCTTGGAGTTTCAGGGGGGCAGGGAGCAGTTCTTC.

The CDR3 loop is CASSQENTGELFF. The CDR3 DNA sequence: TGTGCCAGCAGCCAAGAAAACACCGGGGAGCTGTTTTTT. The gene calls are TRBV4-2 and TRBJ2-2; D unclear. CDR3 length equals 13 residues. V was clipped by 0 bases and J by 2 bases, with 1 base between them. Germline V gene lookup returns CDR1 LGHNA and CDR2 YNFKEQ.

The genes are TRBV10-3 and TRBJ1-5; tentatively, D is TRBD1 (5 bases). The germline V and J ends were trimmed by 2 bases and 10 bases, with 18 bases remaining between them. The germline gives CDR1 ENHRY, CDR2 SYGVKD. The CDR3 is made up of 15 amino acids. Here the CDR3 reads CAISEQPGPADPQHF. In DNA, the CDR3 is TGTGCCATCAGTGAGCAGCCGGGACCCGCTGACCCCCAGCATTTT.

V is TRBV2 and J is TRBJ1-1, with D unresolved. The CDR3 is made up of 14 amino acids. Trimming left V 6 bases short and J 1 base short, with 12 bases between. From germline, CDR1 is SNHLY and CDR2 FYNNEI. In DNA, the CDR3 is TGTGCCAGCAGACACGACATCCCGAACACTGAAGCTTTCTTT. Translated: CASRHDIPNTEAFF.

V usage is TRBV2 and J usage is TRBJ2-5; D gene unclear. CDR3 size: 11 residues. V gave up 9 bases and J gave up 5 bases, with 10 bases separating them. Germline-derived CDR1 and CDR2 are SNHLY and FYNNEI. Here the CDR3 DNA reads TGTGCCAGAACCGACTCCGAGACCCAGTACTTC. Translating it yields CARTDSETQYF.

The chain recombines TRBV5-1 with TRBJ2-3; no firm D call. Trimming removed 0 bases from V and 2 bases from J, with 7 bases in between. Germline V gene sequence: CDR1 SGHRS, CDR2 YFSETQ. The CDR3 loop spans 14 amino acids. CDR3 coding DNA: TGCGCCAGCAGCTTGGACTGGATCACAGATACGCAGTATTTT. The encoded protein is CASSLDWITDTQYF.

The genes are TRBV7-9 and TRBJ1-2; 9 bases match TRBD1. CDR3 length: 14 residues. The J segment lost 3 bases and the V segment lost 6 bases, leaving 5 bases of the junction unmatched. Per germline, CDR1 SEHNR and CDR2 FQNEAQ (reference sequence). CDR3 amino acids: CASRQGAGHYGYTF. The CDR3 bases are TGTGCCAGCAGACAGGGGGCGGGCCACTATGGCTACACCTTC.

By frequency in the sample, this clone is medium-sized. The chain couples TRBV23-1 to TRBJ2-7; D is uncertain. TRBV23-1 is treated as an ORF (open reading frame) with a function not yet certain. The CDR3 covers 13 residues. V lost 1 base, J lost 0 bases, and 4 bases lay in between. CDR3 DNA: TGCGCCAGCAGTCAATGGGGCTCCTACGAGCAGTACTTC. Protein: CASSQWGSYEQYF.

The CDR3 nucleotides are TGTGCCAGCAGCGTTGGCACAGAGCAACAAGAGACCCAGTACTTC. It codes for CASSVGTEQQETQYF. The rearrangement joins TRBV9 to TRBJ2-5; D gene unclear. The CDR3 runs to 15 residues. Trimming pared 2 bases from V and 2 bases from J, leaving 13 bases between. The germline V gene has CDR1 SGDLS and CDR2 YYNGEE.

The gene calls are TRBV19 and TRBJ2-1; TRBD2 matches at 9 bases. With 3 bases clipped from V and 8 bases from J, the junction kept 14 bases outside the gene matches. This CDR3 contains 17 residues. Germline V gives CDR1 LNHDA, CDR2 SQIVND (reference sequence). DNA of the CDR3: TGTGCCAGTAGTATCAACCCGGGACTAGCTTTTTCTTATGAGCAGTTCTTC. Residues: CASSINPGLAFSYEQFF.

This sequence joins TRBV5-1 and TRBJ1-6, with a possible D match to TRBD1 (6 bases). The CDR3 consists of 15 residues. Looked up from germline, CDR1 is SGHRS and CDR2 is YFSETQ. Trimming stripped 4 bases from V and 7 bases from J, with 15 bases between. The CDR3, as DNA: TGCGCCAGCAGCCGGGGGGGCGCAGGGAATTCACCCCTCCACTTT. It is translated as CASSRGGAGNSPLHF. Variable domain in full (rest from reference TRBV5-1 and TRBJ1-6): KAGVTQTPRYLIKTRGQQVTLSCSPISGHRSVSWYQQTPGQGLQFLFEYFSETQRNKGNFPGRFSGRQFSNSRSEMNVSTLELGDSALYLCASSRGGAGNSPLHFGNGTRLTVT.

This clone was detected once. The CDR3 DNA sequence: TGTGCCAGCAGCCGACTAGGACAGGGGTCGGACACTGAAGCTTTCTTT. Translation gives CASSRLGQGSDTEAFF. The chain couples TRBV14 to TRBJ1-1; TRBD1 agrees at 9 bases. The CDR3 is 16 amino acids. The germline V gene has CDR1 SGHDN and CDR2 FVKESK. The V and J ends lost 4 bases and 3 bases, in that order; junction bases with no gene match: 9.

This chain connects TRBV7-2 to TRBJ2-1; 10 nucleotides line up with TRBD1. Germline CDR1 is SGHTA and CDR2 is FQGNSA. The CDR3 covers 13 residues. The junction had 3 bases not matched to a gene; V was cut back by 5 bases and J by 8 bases. DNA of the CDR3: TGTGCCAGCAGCGTCGGGACAGGGGATGAGCAGTTCTTC. This encodes CASSVGTGDEQFF.

The sample holds one count of this clone. The V and J genes are TRBV27 and TRBJ1-1; D unresolved. V was shortened by 6 bases and J by 1 base, with 9 bases between the two germline ends. The CDR3 has 13 amino acids. CDR1 is MNHEY, CDR2 SMNVEV, per germline (reference sequence). CDR3 residues: CASSLQKNTEAFF. The CDR3 DNA reads as TGTGCCAGCAGCCTACAGAAGAACACTGAAGCTTTCTTT.

V gene TRBV11-2 combines with J gene TRBJ1-1; tentatively, D is TRBD1 (6 bases). The V gene lost 5 bases and the J gene lost 7 bases, with 17 bases spanning the gap. The CDR3 covers 14 residues. Germline V gives CDR1 SGHAT, CDR2 FQNNGV. This chain's CDR3 is CASSPITGRLEAFF. The CDR3 nucleotides read TGTGCCAGCAGCCCAATCACAGGGCGCCTTGAAGCTTTCTTT.

This clone occurred a few times. Other DNA variants within this sample encode the same CDR3. The J gene is TRBJ2-1, the V gene TRBV5-1; 7 positions match TRBD2. Trimming at V came to 4 bases and at J to 1 base, leaving 8 bases not matched to a gene. Germline V gene lookup returns CDR1 SGHRS and CDR2 YFSETQ. CDR3 length: 16 residues. CDR3 in amino acids: CASSLQSGLSYNEQFF. DNA of the CDR3: TGCGCCAGCAGCCTGCAGTCGGGACTATCCTACAATGAGCAGTTCTTC.

This clone was seen once. CDR3: CASSHLRDRVDEAFF. In DNA form, the CDR3 reads TGTGCCAGCAGCCACTTGAGGGACAGGGTGGATGAAGCTTTCTTT. This rearrangement joins TRBV7-9 to TRBJ1-1, with 9 positions matching TRBD1. This CDR3 has 15 amino acids. Germline assignment: CDR1 SEHNR and CDR2 FQNEAQ (reference sequence). Trimming took 5 bases from V and 7 from J; bases not matched to a gene: 11.

The V gene is TRBV21-1, the J gene TRBJ1-2; TRBD1, the table's D call, lacks a check against the DNA. TRBV21-1 is deemed a pseudogene. The CDR3 is 13 amino acids. The CDR3 DNA reads TGTGCCGGCTCACACAGGGGGCTCAATGGCTACACCTTC. Amino acid sequence: CAGSHRGLNGYTF.

The chain employs TRBV7-6 and TRBJ1-4, with D possibly TRBD1 on 5 matching bases. The CDR3 consists of 16 residues. Germline CDR1 SGHVS, CDR2 FNYEAQ. Trimming left V 0 bases short and J 5 bases short, with 13 bases between. The CDR3 loop reads CASSLATGGRNEKLFF. CDR3 in DNA: TGTGCCAGCAGCTTAGCGACGGGGGGAAGAAATGAAAAACTGTTTTTT.